Listed here are 3 T cell receptor beta chains from one sample, sequenced in a study of blood T cell repertoires in COVID-19. TCRdb's copy holds only in-frame clones and misses some; the assay was immunoSEQ multiplex PCR. The sample has under 150,000 clones, around four fifths seen once. The sample was peripheral blood. These receptors were obtained from a middle-aged man with active or convalescent COVID-19.

The chain has TRBV3-1 (or the pseudogene TRBV3-2) and TRBJ1-4, with unresolved D. Trimming cost V 4 bases and J 5 bases, with 14 bases left between them. The CDR3 sequence is 15 residues long. The germline gives CDR1 LGHDT, CDR2 YNNKEL (reference sequence). This CDR3 reads CASSRLVGENEKLFF. The DNA of the CDR3 is TGTGCCAGCAGCCGCCTCGTCGGAGAGAATGAAAAACTGTTTTTT.

A note on this clone: The junction differs from germline at one of its ends, possibly a read error. The chain is built from TRBV5-1 and TRBJ2-5, with 10 bases identical to TRBD2. Germline-derived CDR1 and CDR2 are SGHRS and YFSETQ. This CDR3 spans 13 amino acids. The DNA for the CDR3 is TGCGCCAGCAGCTTGGACACTAGCGGGGCTCCCCACTTC. This codes for CASSLDTSGAPHF.

Here the CDR3 DNA reads TGTGCCAGCAGCGCGGGACTAAGGGATGAAAAACTGTTTTTT. Translated, it gives CASSAGLRDEKLFF. The J gene is TRBJ1-4, the V gene TRBV9, with D maybe TRBD1 (5 bases). Germline V gene data show CDR1 as SGDLS and CDR2 as YYNGEE. The CDR3 contains 14 residues. V shed 3 bases and J shed 6 bases, with 12 bases lying between them.